This T cell receptor beta chain was profiled in a study of Graves' ophthalmopathy and Graves' hyperthyroidism. Other autoimmune diseases, uncontrolled infections, pregnancy or lactation led to the exclusion of patients. Study-wide results and limits: In predicting ophthalmopathy progression, the model reached around 66% sensitivity and 72.22% specificity. Separation of ophthalmopathy from stable hyperthyroidism was achieved by a 13-signature model, at around 90% sensitivity and roughly 81% specificity. A majority of expanded thyroid clonotypes exceeding 0.001 frequency were likewise present in blood.

Beta-chain TCR CDR3 regions were amplified from RNA transcripts. Second-round multiplex PCR came after first-round RT-PCR with HTBI primers. TCRdb recomputed calls from the multiplex PCR reads with MiXCR, one row per CDR3 protein. The sample lists 650,000 to 800,000 distinct CDR3 sequences; more than 40% were seen once. Trimming shortened V by 6 bases and J by 2 bases, and 11 bases separated the two germline ends. The germline gives CDR1 SGDLS, CDR2 YYNGEE. The CDR3 has 13 residues. Ten or more counts support this clonotype. Its antigen is not identified. Material for sequencing was peripheral blood. This clonotype was sampled from an adult man with Graves' ophthalmopathy. The chain has TRBV9 and TRBJ1-2; no clear D. The CDR3 here is CASTGYPNYGYTF. CDR3 nucleotides: TGTGCCAGCACCGGATACCCGAACTATGGCTACACCTTC.